This is a list of T cell receptor beta chains from one sample in a study of T cell repertoires in cytomegalovirus infection. Their cognate antigens are unknown. One entry per CDR3 protein, called by TCRdb with MiXCR from the reads. The sample has 700,000 to 950,000 distinct CDR3 sequences, 32% seen once. The sample consisted of cultured CD8+ T cells from PBMCs, taken from culture after CMV antigen stimulation. The receptors shown here come from a human donor in good health (CMV status not recorded). Some clones in this sample may be carry-over from other donors' samples. CDR3s include the opening cysteine and the closing phenylalanine or tryptophan. A D gene is named only where the DNA matches it firmly. The size of a clone is reported for some rows only, either as once, few or many, or as a class for expanded clones.

>15|TRBV7-8|NA|NA|TRBJ2-2
CASSVDTGTTGELFF
TGTGCCAGCAGCGTGGACACGGGTACGACCGGGGAGCTGTTTTTT
>18|TRBV14|few|NA|TRBJ2-5
CASSQAPARTGFAETQYF
TGTGCCAGCAGCCAAGCTCCCGCTAGGACCGGTTTCGCGGAGACCCAGTACTTC
>12|TRBV10-3|few|NA|TRBJ1-3
CATGTLGNTIYF
TGTGCCACTGGGACCCTTGGAAACACCATATATTTT
>13|TRBV5-4|NA|TRBD1|TRBJ2-7
CASSFRGFNEQYF
TGTGCCAGCAGCTTCAGGGGGTTTAACGAGCAGTACTTC
>14|TRBV7-6|many|NA|TRBJ1-5
CASSLWAGEQPQHF
TGTGCCAGCAGCTTATGGGCAGGGGAACAGCCCCAGCATTTT
>13|TRBV3-1|NA|NA|TRBJ2-2
CASSQDVDRKLFF
TGTGCCAGCAGCCAAGATGTAGATAGGAAGCTGTTTTTT
>13|TRBV6-5|many|NA|TRBJ1-2
CASSYNILYGYTF
TGTGCCAGCAGTTACAACATCTTGTATGGCTACACCTTC
>15|TRBV7-8|many|NA|TRBJ2-1
CASSVQLSYYNEQFF
TGTGCCAGCAGCGTCCAGCTAAGCTATTACAATGAGCAGTTCTTC
>15|TRBV5-6|few|TRBD1|TRBJ2-5
CARRRDRGTQETQYF
TGTGCCAGACGTAGGGACAGGGGAACCCAAGAGACCCAGTACTTC
>15|TRBV7-3|few|TRBD2|TRBJ2-3
CASSPGTSSSDTQYF
TGTGCCAGCAGCCCCGGGACTAGCTCGTCAGATACGCAGTATTTT
>15|TRBV12-3/TRBV12-4|few|TRBD2|TRBJ2-7
CASSLVREGRWEQYF
TGTGCCAGCAGTTTAGTCAGGGAGGGAAGGTGGGAGCAGTACTTC
>12|TRBV2|NA|NA|TRBJ2-1
CASLGRENEQFF
TGTGCCAGCCTGGGTCGCGAAAATGAGCAGTTCTTC
>15|TRBV12-3/TRBV12-4|few|NA|TRBJ1-5
CASSRGVASNQPQHF
TGTGCCAGCAGCCGGGGGGTTGCCAGCAATCAGCCCCAGCATTTT
>14|TRBV12-3/TRBV12-4|NA|TRBD2|TRBJ2-1
CASTPSGGAGVQFF
TGTGCCAGCACCCCTAGCGGGGGGGCGGGTGTGCAGTTCTTC
>13|TRBV20-1|few|NA|TRBJ2-5
CSARGIGQETQYF
TGCAGTGCTAGAGGAATAGGGCAAGAGACCCAGTACTTC
>14|TRBV6-1|few|TRBD2|TRBJ2-7
CASSIGLEAVEQYF
TGTGCCAGCAGTATTGGACTAGAAGCTGTCGAGCAGTACTTC
>13|TRBV2|NA|NA|TRBJ1-2
CASSGRVSDGYTF
TGTGCCAGCAGTGGCAGGGTATCTGATGGCTACACCTTC
>14|TRBV7-2|many|NA|TRBJ2-6
CASSSGQFPDVLTF
TGTGCCAGCAGCTCCGGACAGTTCCCGGACGTCCTGACTTTC
>15|TRBV11-3|many|NA|TRBJ1-1
CASSPPEGMNTEAFF
TGTGCCAGCAGCCCACCGGAGGGAATGAACACTGAAGCTTTCTTT
>16|TRBV4-1|NA|NA|TRBJ1-2
CASSQALGWPNYGYTF
TGCGCCAGCAGCCAAGCCTTGGGGTGGCCTAACTATGGCTACACCTTC
>14|TRBV12-3/TRBV12-4|many|NA|TRBJ1-5
CASSLSAGNQPQHF
TGTGCCAGCAGTTTATCGGCAGGTAATCAGCCCCAGCATTTT
>15|TRBV7-6|NA|TRBD1|TRBJ2-5
CASLPRDRGVETQYF
TGTGCCAGCCTTCCTCGGGACAGGGGTGTAGAGACCCAGTACTTC
>14|TRBV6-4|few|TRBD2|TRBJ2-1
CASSSGGAWNEQFF
TGTGCCAGTTCCAGCGGGGGGGCCTGGAATGAGCAGTTCTTC
>15|TRBV12-3/TRBV12-4|NA|NA|TRBJ1-1
CASSFTKPVSGLFFF
TGTGCCAGCAGTTTTACCAAACCGGTCTCGGGTCTGTTCTTCTTT
>16|TRBV3-1|NA|NA|TRBJ2-4
CASSQERGGSKNIQYF
TGTGCCAGCAGCCAAGAACGGGGAGGATCGAAAAACATTCAGTACTTC
>15|TRBV7-9|few|TRBD2|TRBJ2-5
CASSSPERDPETQYF
TGTGCCAGCAGCTCCCCCGAGCGGGACCCTGAGACCCAGTACTTC
>14|TRBV27|NA|NA|TRBJ2-1
CASSPGIPNNEQFF
TGTGCCAGCAGTCCCGGGATTCCCAACAATGAGCAGTTCTTC
>12|TRBV25-1|NA|NA|TRBJ1-1
CASSAGGIGAFF
TGTGCCAGCAGTGCGGGGGGCATTGGAGCTTTCTTT
>15|TRBV6-1|few|NA|TRBJ2-7
CASRTGRSNSYEQYF
TGTGCCAGCAGGACGGGACGGAGTAATTCCTACGAGCAGTACTTC
>15|TRBV15|few|TRBD1|TRBJ1-2
CATSRDQQGSYGYTF
TGTGCCACCAGCAGAGATCAACAGGGGAGCTATGGCTACACCTTC
>14|TRBV27|NA|NA|TRBJ2-1
CASSGARIYNEQFF
TGTGCCAGCAGTGGCGCCAGAATTTACAATGAGCAGTTCTTC
>13|TRBV12-3/TRBV12-4|many|NA|TRBJ1-1
CASSLGGGREAFF
TGTGCCAGCAGTTTAGGGGGAGGCCGTGAAGCTTTCTTT
>20|TRBV24-1|NA|NA|TRBJ2-6
CATSDSPGGRRRAGANVLTF
TGTGCCACCAGTGACTCTCCCGGGGGACGAAGGCGAGCTGGGGCCAACGTCCTGACTTTC